This record concerns one T cell receptor (beta chain) sequence. The data derive from a study of blood T cell repertoires in COVID-19. Study-wide background: There were acute and convalescent COVID-19 samples, and they came from the United States, Italy and Spain. PBMCs, B-cell-depleted T cells, or T cells provided the cDNA or gDNA that made up the material.

In the study's own analysis: Nucleated cell counts were estimated from reference gene primer amplification. The repertoire was sequenced with immunoSEQ multiplex PCR; TCRdb's copy has only in-frame clones and lacks some. That table gives V, J and clone size, and the DNA gave D and trimming. The table records about 210,000 clones, 65% to 85% of them present only once. The V end lost 7 bases, the J end lost 0 bases, and 15 bases lay between the germline ends. CDR1 is SGHAT, CDR2 FQNNGV, per germline. The CDR3 is 15 residues long. The material sequenced was peripheral blood. This chain links TRBV11-2 with TRBJ1-1; TRBD1 is a possible D gene (6 bases). This receptor was identified in a man aged 45-60 years with active or convalescent COVID-19. DNA of the CDR3: TGTGCCAGCACCCTAGGGGGAATAATGAACACTGAAGCTTTCTTT. Its translation is CASTLGGIMNTEAFF.